This T cell receptor (beta chain) was captured by sequencing in a study of PD-L1 blockade in urothelial cancer. General study findings and limits: When measured at 3 weeks, tumor-associated blood clones expanded more in durable-benefit patients.

The sample's time point: pretreatment peripheral blood. A note on this clone: Its antigen remains unidentified.

Sequencing used immunoSEQ multiplex PCR; TCRdb keeps in-frame clones, though not all of them. The sample yields tens of thousands of clones, approximately 78% seen once. The CDR3 runs 13 residues. Trimming stripped 7 bases from V and 3 bases from J, with 9 bases between. Germline loops: CDR1 MDHEN, CDR2 SYDVKM. The input for sequencing was PBMCs, taken around atezolizumab (anti-PD-L1) treatment. This TCR was recovered from a man aged 45-60 years with urothelial cancer. The gene calls are TRBV28 and TRBJ1-4, with a weak D call TRBD1 (5 bases). CDR3 sequence: CASIGGANEKLFF. The CDR3 bases are TGTGCCAGCATCGGAGGGGCTAATGAAAAACTGTTTTTT.